This T cell receptor beta chain was captured in a study of blood T cell repertoires in COVID-19. Study context: From the United States, Italy and Spain came samples of acute and convalescent COVID-19.

Trimming removed 1 base from V and 4 bases from J, with 15 bases in between. CDR1 SGDLS and CDR2 YYNGEE come from the germline V gene. The CDR3 spans 16 residues. This table comes from immunoSEQ multiplex PCR, and its TCRdb copy is limited to in-frame clones, with some not included. This sample yields around 62,000 clones, of which around 89% are seen a single time; roughly 1.2% belongs to the top ten. J is TRBJ2-1 and V is TRBV9, with D tentatively TRBD2 (5 bases). Sequenced input: peripheral blood. The sequence derives from a woman aged 55-70 years with acute or convalescent COVID-19. The CDR3 sequence is CASSVSSFRPYNEQFF. In nucleotides, the CDR3 is TGTGCCAGCAGCGTATCTAGCTTCAGACCGTACAATGAGCAGTTCTTC.